Following are 24 T cell receptor beta chains from one sample sequenced in a study of T cell responses to AZD1222 COVID-19 vaccine. Clones were read by immunoSEQ multiplex PCR, and TCRdb kept only the in-frame ones, dropping some. The sample shows some 120,000 clones, around 90% of them seen only once. The sequenced sample was peripheral blood, obtained 28 days after the second AZD1222 dose. The receptor source for this set is an adult who received the AZD1222 COVID-19 vaccine.

The genes are TRBV20-1 and TRBJ2-5, with unresolved D. CDR3 length equals 10 residues. The germline V and J ends were trimmed by 2 bases and 2 bases, with 0 bases remaining between them. Germline CDR1 and CDR2: DFQATT and SNEGSKA (reference sequence). Written as DNA, the CDR3 is TGCAGTGCTAGACAAGAGACCCAGTACTTC. Amino acids: CSARQETQYF.

V and J are TRBV7-9 and TRBJ2-1; D is uncertain. With 1 base removed from V and 8 bases from J, the gap between germline ends came to 15 bases. The CDR3 loop spans 15 amino acids. Per the germline V gene, CDR1 is SEHNR and CDR2 is FQNEAQ (reference sequence). The CDR3 is CASSLGTGVSYEQFF. The CDR3 DNA sequence: TGTGCCAGCAGCTTAGGTACTGGGGTATCTTATGAGCAGTTCTTC.

The genes are TRBV3-1 (or the pseudogene TRBV3-2) and TRBJ2-1; 12 bases map to TRBD2. Germline V gene lookup returns CDR1 LGHDT and CDR2 YNNKEL (reference sequence). Losses at the gene ends were 0 bases for V and 6 bases for J; bases not matched to a gene: 6. This CDR3 is 17 amino acids long. CDR3: CASSQEITSGGLNEQFF. DNA of the CDR3: TGTGCCAGCAGCCAAGAAATAACTAGCGGGGGGCTCAATGAGCAGTTCTTC.

The gene calls are TRBV3-1 (or the pseudogene TRBV3-2) and TRBJ1-6; TRBD1 matches at 10 bases. CDR3 length equals 15 residues. The V gene's germline CDR1 is LGHDT and CDR2 YNNKEL (reference sequence). Unmatched junction bases numbered 3, after V lost 0 bases and J lost 10 bases. The CDR3 bases are TGTGCCAGCAGCCAAGATTGGGACAGGGGATCACCCCTCCACTTT. Its protein product is CASSQDWDRGSPLHF.

This chain uses TRBV7-3 with TRBJ1-1, with no clear D. The CDR3 contains 16 residues. CDR1 SGHTA and CDR2 FQGTGA come from the germline V gene. Trimming left V 5 bases short and J 6 bases short, with 22 bases between. CDR3 sequence (DNA): TGTGCCAGCAGCCCTGGGCAAACATCGGGGAGCGCTGAAGCTTTCTTT. The encoded protein is CASSPGQTSGSAEAFF.

The chain couples TRBV12-5 to TRBJ1-1, with D unresolved. Trimming cost V 6 bases and J 1 base, with 9 bases left between them. CDR3 size: 13 residues. CDR1 LGHNT and CDR2 FRNRAP come from the germline V gene. The CDR3 bases are TGTGCTAGTGGCCTGAAACAGAACACTGAAGCTTTCTTT. Protein sequence: CASGLKQNTEAFF.

The genes are TRBV4-1 and TRBJ1-3; a weak D match, TRBD1 (5 bases). The CDR3 totals 18 residues. Trimming removed 0 bases at V and 0 bases at J, with 15 bases between. Per the germline V gene, CDR1 is MGHRA and CDR2 is YSYEKL. CDR3 loop: CASSQDSVRVYSGNTIYF. The CDR3 bases are TGCGCCAGCAGCCAAGACTCGGTCAGGGTATACTCTGGAAACACCATATATTTT.

The chain employs TRBV27 and TRBJ1-6; D gene uncertain. The CDR3 length is 16 residues. Trimming removed 3 bases from V and 9 bases from J, with 18 bases in between. Looked up from germline, CDR1 is MNHEY and CDR2 is SMNVEV (reference sequence). The DNA for the CDR3 is TGTGCCAGCAGTTTTGTTGCCGGGGTTGCTAGTTCACCCCTCCACTTT. Translated, it gives CASSFVAGVASSPLHF.

The J gene is TRBJ2-7, the V gene TRBV6-5; D possibly matches TRBD1 or TRBD2 (5 bases each). The germline V gene has CDR1 MNHEY and CDR2 SVGAGI. CDR3 length: 15 amino acids. Trimming stripped 2 bases from V and 0 bases from J, with 11 bases between. CDR3 DNA: TGTGCCAGCAGTTACGCCGGGACCGTCTCCTACGAGCAGTACTTC. Translation: CASSYAGTVSYEQYF.

This chain joins TRBV6-5 and TRBJ1-1, with unresolved D. V was trimmed by 0 bases and J by 0 bases, leaving 8 bases between them. CDR1 is MNHEY, CDR2 SVGAGI, per germline. There are 15 residues in the CDR3. The CDR3 region is CASSYSAVMNTEAFF. CDR3 sequence (DNA): TGTGCCAGCAGTTACTCCGCAGTGATGAACACTGAAGCTTTCTTT.

The V gene is TRBV3-1 (or the pseudogene TRBV3-2), the J gene TRBJ1-6; TRBD1 might be the D (6 bases). V lost 4 bases to trimming and J lost 8 bases, with 15 bases between them. The CDR3 contains 15 residues. CDR1 is LGHDT and CDR2 is YNNKEL in the germline V gene (reference sequence). CDR3 sequence reads: CASSLRDTRDSPLHF. The CDR3 region has the DNA TGTGCCAGCAGCCTCCGGGACACTCGTGATTCACCCCTCCACTTT.

The CDR3 protein is CASSTGGAGNTEAFF. The DNA of the CDR3 is TGTGCCAGCAGCACGGGGGGGGCGGGAAACACTGAAGCTTTCTTT. V and J are TRBV5-4 and TRBJ1-1; the D gene is possibly TRBD1 (6 bases). Germline assignment: CDR1 SGHNT and CDR2 YYREEE (reference sequence). The CDR3 has 15 amino acids. V was trimmed by 4 bases and J by 2 bases, leaving 15 bases between them. Full variable domain (missing parts from reference TRBV5-4 and TRBJ1-1): ETGVTQSPTHLIKTRGQQVTLRCSSQSGHNTVSWYQQALGQGPQFIFQYYREEENGRGNFPPRFSGLQFPNYSSELNVNALELDDSALYLCASSTGGAGNTEAFFGQGTRLTVV.

The chain uses TRBV2 and TRBJ2-7; TRBD1 agrees at 9 bases. V was clipped by 7 bases and J by 4 bases; unmatched bases: 8. The germline V gene encodes CDR1 SNHLY and CDR2 FYNNEI. This CDR3 contains 14 residues. The CDR3 region is CASTDTGGLYEQYF. CDR3 DNA: TGTGCCAGCACAGATACAGGGGGCTTGTACGAGCAGTACTTC.

The chain has TRBV19 and TRBJ2-3, with D unclear. Looked up from germline, CDR1 is LNHDA and CDR2 is SQIVND (reference sequence). The CDR3 extends over 14 amino acids. Trimming removed 3 bases from V and 4 bases from J, with 11 bases in between. DNA for the CDR3: TGTGCCAGTAGTATGGGTAGGGTCCCAGATACGCAGTATTTT. Its protein is CASSMGRVPDTQYF.

The chain is built from TRBV10-3 and TRBJ2-2, with a tentative D call TRBD1 (5 bases). With 8 bases removed from V and 3 bases from J, the gap between germline ends came to 16 bases. Germline V CDR1 and CDR2: ENHRY, SYGVKD. The CDR3 contains 15 residues. CDR3 loop: CAIAKTDSDTGELFF. The CDR3 region has the DNA TGTGCCATCGCAAAGACAGATTCTGACACCGGGGAGCTGTTTTTT.

This clone came up a few times. This sequence joins TRBV5-6 and TRBJ2-3; 7 bases align to TRBD2. V dropped 0 bases and J dropped 2; count of bases not matched to a gene: 6. The germline V gene encodes CDR1 SGHDT and CDR2 YYEEEE. The CDR3 is 16 amino acids. The CDR3 region has the DNA TGTGCCAGCAGCTTGGTTCGGGGGGAGATCACAGATACGCAGTATTTT. Translation: CASSLVRGEITDTQYF.

J is TRBJ2-1 and V is TRBV4-2; D may match TRBD1 or TRBD2 (5 bases each). The V and J ends lost 1 base and 10 bases respectively, with 14 bases between them. The CDR3 contains 14 residues. Germline V gene lookup returns CDR1 LGHNA and CDR2 YNFKEQ. The CDR3 sequence: CASSQGVGREEQFF. CDR3 bases: TGTGCCAGCAGCCAAGGTGTGGGACGGGAAGAGCAGTTCTTC.

V usage is TRBV7-2 and J usage is TRBJ1-5, with D hard to call. In germline, CDR1 is SGHTA, CDR2 FQGNSA. The ends were cut back, 1 base at V and 6 bases at J, with 7 bases in the middle. The CDR3 is made up of 13 amino acids. As DNA, the CDR3 is TGTGCCAGCAGCTTAGTGGGTAGTCAGCCCCAGCATTTT. The encoded protein is CASSLVGSQPQHF.

This chain joins TRBV5-8 and TRBJ1-5; possible D gene TRBD1, 5 bases. V lost 0 bases and J lost 5, with 9 bases in between. Germline loops: CDR1 SGHTS, CDR2 YDEGEE. CDR3 size: 14 residues. The CDR3 here is CASSLEWGDQPQHF. CDR3 in DNA: TGTGCCAGCAGCTTGGAGTGGGGGGATCAGCCCCAGCATTTT.

This clone was picked up one time. The chain is built from TRBV11-3 and TRBJ2-1, with D possibly matching TRBD2 (5 bases). The CDR3 loop spans 14 amino acids. The V gene lost 4 bases and the J gene lost 6 bases, with 13 bases spanning the gap. From germline, CDR1 is SGHNT and CDR2 YENEEA. This CDR3 reads CASSSTGDGNEQFF. CDR3 DNA: TGTGCCAGCAGCTCAACCGGGGATGGCAATGAGCAGTTCTTC.

The chain combines TRBV4-3 with TRBJ1-2, with TRBD1 matching over 7 bases. V shed 1 base, J shed 7 bases, and the junction held 12 bases outside the gene matches. Germline V gives CDR1 LGHNA, CDR2 YSLEER. The CDR3 is 16 amino acids. CDR3 residues: CASSQVDRGRIGGYTF. CDR3 bases: TGCGCCAGCAGCCAAGTTGATAGGGGGCGAATTGGTGGCTACACCTTC.

Here the CDR3 reads CASISPGVGTEAFF. The CDR3 DNA is TGTGCCAGCATTTCCCCTGGGGTGGGCACTGAAGCTTTCTTT. The rearrangement links TRBV27 to TRBJ1-1; D ambiguous. The V end lost 7 bases, the J end lost 4 bases, and 16 bases lay between the germline ends. Per germline, CDR1 MNHEY and CDR2 SMNVEV (reference sequence). CDR3 size: 14 residues.

This clone was counted once. V gene TRBV7-9 combines with J gene TRBJ1-1; D is possibly TRBD1 (5 bases). V was pared by 7 bases and J by 2 bases, with 11 bases between. CDR1 is SEHNR, CDR2 FQNEAQ, per germline (reference sequence). This CDR3 is built from 13 residues. The CDR3 region has the DNA TGTGCCAGCAACCAGGGACTCAACACTGAAGCTTTCTTT. Its protein is CASNQGLNTEAFF.

This chain connects TRBV7-2 to TRBJ2-7; D not resolved. V lost 5 bases, J lost 4 bases, and 18 bases lay in between. Germline V gives CDR1 SGHTA, CDR2 FQGNSA. This CDR3 is 15 amino acids long. DNA of the CDR3: TGTGCCAGCAGCCTGGTGGGGATCAACGAATACGAGCAGTACTTC. The encoded protein is CASSLVGINEYEQYF.